Below are 32 T cell receptor beta chains sequenced from a single sample in a study of radiation and T cells in renal cell carcinoma. The table came from immunoSEQ multiplex PCR; TCRdb's copy has only in-frame clones and leaves some out. The profile shows more than 65,000 clones, just over 85% of them singletons. Time point denoted: blood 2 weeks post-SBRT. Treatment given: 15 Gy SBRT to primary tumor, nephrectomy 4 weeks later. This sample comprised blood, obtained from a patient whose treatment included radiotherapy and nephrectomy. Receptor source: a woman in her forties or fifties with renal cell carcinoma.

The chain couples TRBV30 to TRBJ2-5; D is possibly TRBD1 (5 bases). The V gene's germline CDR1 is GTSNPN and CDR2 SVGIG (reference sequence). V was clipped by 4 bases and J by 0 bases, with 12 bases between them. The CDR3 has 14 residues. The CDR3 protein is CAWTETVNQETQYF. CDR3 DNA: TGTGCCTGGACCGAGACAGTTAACCAAGAGACCCAGTACTTC.

The rearrangement joins TRBV25-1 to TRBJ2-3; TRBD2 matches at 14 bases. J gave up 3 bases and V 9 bases, and 14 bases lay outside the gene matches. This CDR3 region has 18 residues. Germline V gene lookup returns CDR1 MGHDK and CDR2 SYGVNS. As DNA, the CDR3 is TGTGCCAGACGGGAAAATGGGACTAGCGGGAGTTTGACAGATACGCAGTATTTT. Its protein product is CARRENGTSGSLTDTQYF.

The chain carries TRBV27 and TRBJ2-7, with 10 bases that match TRBD2. The CDR3 is made up of 14 amino acids. Per the germline V gene, CDR1 is MNHEY and CDR2 is SMNVEV (reference sequence). Germline trimming cut 7 bases from V and 6 bases from J; bases unmatched to any gene: 9. For the CDR3, the DNA is TGTGCCAGCAAGGTCCAGCTAGCGGGAGTCGAGCAGTACTTC. Translated: CASKVQLAGVEQYF.

This chain uses TRBV4-1 with TRBJ2-7; D not certain. Trimming removed 0 bases from V and 2 bases from J, with 8 bases in between. CDR1 and CDR2 (germline): MGHRA, YSYEKL. The CDR3 runs to 14 residues. The DNA for the CDR3 is TGCGCCAGCAGCCAAGAGAGACTGGCCTACGAGCAGTACTTC. Residues: CASSQERLAYEQYF.

The J gene is TRBJ2-3, the V gene TRBV4-3; the match to TRBD2 covers 9 bases. V shed 3 bases, J shed 2 bases, and the junction held 6 bases outside the gene matches. Germline CDR1 reads LGHNA; CDR2 reads YSLEER. This CDR3 spans 16 amino acids. Here the CDR3 DNA reads TGCGCCAGCAGCCAGGCACCTAGCGGGAACACAGATACGCAGTATTTT. Translation gives CASSQAPSGNTDTQYF.

The rearrangement uses TRBV7-9 and TRBJ2-1; 12 positions agree with TRBD1. Germline V gene sequence: CDR1 SEHNR, CDR2 FQNEAQ (reference sequence). The CDR3 is made up of 18 amino acids. V lost 2 bases and J lost 8; bases outside the gene matches: 13. As DNA, the CDR3 is TGTGCCAGCAGCTTACAACCGGGACAGGGGGCCCCTTTGGATGAGCAGTTCTTC. This gives the protein CASSLQPGQGAPLDEQFF.

The V gene is TRBV28, the J gene TRBJ2-3; 7 nucleotides align to TRBD1. Germline-derived CDR1 and CDR2 are MDHEN and SYDVKM. Trimming at V came to 6 bases and at J to 2 bases, leaving 8 bases not matched to a gene. The CDR3 is 15 amino acids. The CDR3 DNA sequence: TGTGCCAGCAGCCTCGACAGGGTTGACACAGATACGCAGTATTTT. It specifies CASSLDRVDTDTQYF.

The chain uses TRBV10-1 and TRBJ2-7; 11 nucleotides match TRBD1. V lost 6 bases to trimming and J lost 3 bases; unmatched junction nucleotides: 1. Germline V gene lookup returns CDR1 WNHNN and CDR2 SYGVQD (reference sequence). The CDR3 has 13 residues. The CDR3 sequence: CASSGTGGYEQYF. For the CDR3, the DNA is TGCGCCAGCAGCGGGACAGGGGGCTACGAGCAGTACTTC.

This clone was seen only once. Other DNA sequences in this specimen translate into the identical CDR3. As DNA, the CDR3 is TGCGCCAGCAGCCAAGATGTCCCCGCGGGGCTAGCGGGGGGTATACAAGAGACCCAGTACTTC. Translating it yields CASSQDVPAGLAGGIQETQYF. The chain combines TRBV4-1 with TRBJ2-5; 11 bases are shared with TRBD2. The trim removed 0 bases at V and 2 bases at J, leaving 17 bases unmatched. Germline CDR1 is MGHRA and CDR2 is YSYEKL. There are 21 residues in the CDR3.

The chain has TRBV7-9 and TRBJ1-6, with 9 bases identical to TRBD1. V lost 6 bases and J lost 10; bases outside the gene matches: 13. CDR1 and CDR2 (germline): SEHNR, FQNEAQ (reference sequence). The CDR3 is made up of 16 amino acids. The CDR3 nucleotides are TGTGCCAGCAGTCACCGGGACAGGGTTTTTGGATCACCCCTCCACTTT. It translates to CASSHRDRVFGSPLHF.

The chain couples TRBV28 to TRBJ2-7; a possible D gene is TRBD1 (6 bases). CDR1 is MDHEN and CDR2 is SYDVKM in the germline V gene. The CDR3 has 13 residues. The V and J ends lost 7 bases and 5 bases respectively, with 15 bases between them. The CDR3, as DNA: TGTGCCAGCAAAAGAGGGGCAGGGGACGAGCAGTACTTC. The encoded protein is CASKRGAGDEQYF.

The gene calls are TRBV4-3 and TRBJ2-7, with 9 positions matching TRBD2. Trimming took 0 bases from V and 6 from J; bases not matched to a gene: 9. Germline CDR1 is LGHNA and CDR2 is YSLEER. The CDR3 has 16 amino acids. The CDR3 protein is CASSQDLASGNSEQYF. DNA of the CDR3: TGCGCCAGCAGCCAAGACTTGGCTAGCGGGAATAGCGAGCAGTACTTC.

The count of this clone is one. The chain carries TRBV5-1 and TRBJ2-2, with D tentatively TRBD1 (6 bases). V lost 0 bases to trimming and J lost 4 bases, with 10 bases between them. The CDR3 runs 15 residues. CDR1 is SGHRS, CDR2 YFSETQ, per germline. CDR3 sequence: CASSLVVGGTGELFF. The CDR3 region has the DNA TGCGCCAGCAGCTTGGTAGTAGGGGGCACCGGGGAGCTGTTTTTT. Using reference TRBV5-1 and TRBJ2-2 for the parts outside the CDR3, the full variable domain is KAGVTQTPRYLIKTRGQQVTLSCSPISGHRSVSWYQQTPGQGLQFLFEYFSETQRNKGNFPGRFSGRQFSNSRSEMNVSTLELGDSALYLCASSLVVGGTGELFFGEGSRLTVL.

The chain uses TRBV15 and TRBJ2-1; D ambiguous. The V end was cut by 4 bases, the J end by 1 base, with 11 bases between. Germline V CDR1 and CDR2: LNHNV, YYDKDF (reference sequence). This CDR3 is 15 amino acids long. Here the CDR3 reads CATSIDPASYNEQFF. The CDR3 coding sequence is TGTGCCACCAGCATAGACCCAGCATCCTACAATGAGCAGTTCTTC.

The CDR3 DNA reads as TGCAGCGTTCGTCTTTTCGGACAAGGGCCGGGGGAGCAGTACTTC. Its protein product is CSVRLFGQGPGEQYF. The genes are TRBV29-1 and TRBJ2-7; D possibly uses TRBD1 or TRBD2 (5 bases each). The CDR3 extends over 15 amino acids. Trimming left V 5 bases short and J 7 bases short, with 24 bases between. CDR1 and CDR2 from the germline V gene are SQVTM and ANQGSEA.

This chain joins TRBV5-1 and TRBJ2-1; D is tentatively TRBD1 or TRBD2 (5 bases each). Per the germline V gene, CDR1 is SGHRS and CDR2 is YFSETQ. The germline V and J ends were trimmed by 9 bases and 4 bases, with 17 bases remaining between them. The CDR3 extends over 14 amino acids. CDR3 DNA sequence: TGCGCCACCACAACCGGGACGGATTACAATGAGCAGTTCTTC. Encoded protein: CATTTGTDYNEQFF. The full variable domain, its missing parts supplied by reference TRBV5-1 and TRBJ2-1, is KAGVTQTPRYLIKTRGQQVTLSCSPISGHRSVSWYQQTPGQGLQFLFEYFSETQRNKGNFPGRFSGRQFSNSRSEMNVSTLELGDSALYLCATTTGTDYNEQFFGPGTRLTVL.

CDR3 sequence reads: CASSQGDSLSSGNTIYF. In DNA form, the CDR3 reads TGTGCCAGCAGCCAGGGGGACAGTTTATCCTCTGGAAACACCATATATTTT. The chain joins TRBV7-9 to TRBJ1-3; 7 nucleotides align to TRBD1. Germline CDR1 and CDR2: SEHNR and FQNEAQ (reference sequence). V shed 5 bases, J shed 0 bases, and the junction held 10 bases outside the gene matches. The CDR3 covers 17 residues.

This chain joins TRBV15 and TRBJ1-1; tentative D call: TRBD1 (6 bases). Germline CDR1 is LNHNV and CDR2 is YYDKDF (reference sequence). This CDR3 comprises 15 residues. The V end was cut by 2 bases, the J end by 1 base, with 11 bases between. For the CDR3, the DNA is TGTGCCACCAGCAGACACCGGACAGAGAACACTGAAGCTTTCTTT. The encoded protein is CATSRHRTENTEAFF.

The chain has TRBV19 and TRBJ2-2; D might be TRBD2 (5 bases). The V gene lost 4 bases and the J gene lost 2 bases, with 11 bases spanning the gap. Germline V gene lookup returns CDR1 LNHDA and CDR2 SQIVND (reference sequence). This CDR3 comprises 15 residues. CDR3 in DNA: TGTGCCAGTAGTAAGAGAAGCGGTAACACCGGGGAGCTGTTTTTT. Translation gives CASSKRSGNTGELFF.

The chain has TRBV28 and TRBJ2-6; D may be TRBD1 or TRBD2 (5 bases each). The CDR3 is made up of 17 amino acids. V dropped 8 bases and J dropped 4 bases, with 21 bases sitting between them. Per germline, CDR1 MDHEN and CDR2 SYDVKM. The CDR3 loop is CASGGWDRSAGANVLTF. The CDR3 DNA reads as TGTGCCAGCGGTGGATGGGACCGATCGGCGGGGGCCAACGTCCTGACTTTC.

The rearrangement joins TRBV7-2 to TRBJ2-1, with TRBD2 as a possible D gene (6 bases). Germline V gene lookup returns CDR1 SGHTA and CDR2 FQGNSA. The CDR3 is made up of 16 amino acids. Trimming stripped 0 bases from V and 2 bases from J, with 11 bases between. Here the CDR3 reads CASSLAVLAPYNEQFF. The CDR3, as DNA: TGTGCCAGCAGCTTAGCGGTACTAGCCCCCTACAATGAGCAGTTCTTC.

The chain combines TRBV5-5 with TRBJ2-2; TRBD1 agrees at 8 bases. CDR1 and CDR2 (germline): SGHKS, YYEKEE (reference sequence). With 2 bases clipped from V and 1 base from J, the junction kept 4 bases outside the gene matches. The CDR3 runs 16 residues. The CDR3 DNA follows: TGTGCCAGCAGCTTCGGACAGGGACGGAACACCGGGGAGCTGTTTTTT. Amino acids: CASSFGQGRNTGELFF.

The genes are TRBV27 and TRBJ1-5, with D hard to call. This CDR3 region has 13 residues. Germline V lookup: CDR1 MNHEY, CDR2 SMNVEV (reference sequence). V shed 3 bases and J shed 7 bases, with 10 bases lying between them. The DNA for the CDR3 is TGTGCCAGCAGTTTTGGCTCGGGGCAGCCCCAGCATTTT. Translation gives CASSFGSGQPQHF.

Of note for this clone: Compared with germline, one end of the junction differs, possibly owing to a read error. The CDR3 DNA sequence: TGTGCCAGCAGCTTAGTTGAGGGGGCTGGGGACTTC. Its translation: CASSLVEGAGDF. The V and J genes are TRBV7-8 and TRBJ2-5; 7 bases fit TRBD1. CDR1 and CDR2 (germline): SGHVS, FQNEAQ. CDR3 size: 12 residues.

This chain connects TRBV6-6 to TRBJ2-5; 7 bases match TRBD2. With V trimmed by 0 bases and J by 4 bases, 8 bases remained unmatched. CDR1 and CDR2 (germline): MNHNY, SVGAGI (reference sequence). The CDR3 contains 16 residues. The CDR3 DNA reads as TGTGCCAGCAGTTACTCAATAGCGGGTTGGGGAGAGACCCAGTACTTC. The encoded protein is CASSYSIAGWGETQYF.

The chain carries TRBV5-4 and TRBJ1-5; D is possibly TRBD1 (5 bases). Germline values: CDR1 SGHNT, CDR2 YYREEE (reference sequence). V shed 0 bases and J shed 9 bases, with 10 bases lying between them. The CDR3 spans 13 residues. The CDR3 nucleotides are TGTGCCAGCAGCTTGGGGGGGTCCATGCCCCAGCATTTT. This codes for CASSLGGSMPQHF.

The chain employs TRBV7-9 and TRBJ2-1; D gene unclear. Germline CDR1 and CDR2: SEHNR and FQNEAQ (reference sequence). This CDR3 has 11 residues. Trimming left V 3 bases short and J 5 bases short, with 2 bases between. DNA of the CDR3: TGTGCCAGCAGCTTTAACAATGAGCAGTTCTTC. Translating it yields CASSFNNEQFF.

This clone was counted once. This chain uses TRBV5-1 with TRBJ1-6; possibly TRBD1 for D (5 bases). From germline, CDR1 is SGHRS and CDR2 YFSETQ. The CDR3 loop spans 15 amino acids. Trimming took off 0 bases at V and 11 bases at J, with 15 bases between the two ends. The CDR3: CASSLVTGGTAPLHF. The CDR3 region has the DNA TGCGCCAGCAGCTTGGTCACGGGGGGTACGGCACCCCTCCACTTT.

V gene TRBV5-1 combines with J gene TRBJ1-4; D is undetermined. CDR1 and CDR2 (germline): SGHRS, YFSETQ. The CDR3 is made up of 13 amino acids. Trimming pared 1 base from V and 4 bases from J, leaving 5 bases between. In DNA, the CDR3 is TGCGCCAGCAGCTTGAACATTAATGAAAAACTGTTTTTT. It translates to CASSLNINEKLFF.

This chain uses TRBV2 with TRBJ1-3; TRBD1 aligns across 10 bases. The V segment lost 3 bases and the J segment 0 bases; nucleotides outside the gene matches: 2. CDR1 and CDR2 from the germline V gene are SNHLY and FYNNEI. The CDR3 loop spans 16 amino acids. The CDR3 region has the DNA TGTGCCAGCAGTGAGGGACAGGGGAACTCTGGAAACACCATATATTTT. It encodes CASSEGQGNSGNTIYF. Based on the CDR3 plus reference TRBV2 and TRBJ1-3, the full variable domain is EPEVTQTPSHQVTQMGQEVILRCVPISNHLYFYWYRQILGQKVEFLVSFYNNEISEKSEIFDDQFSVERPDGSNFTLKIRSTKLEDSAMYFCASSEGQGNSGNTIYFGEGSWLTVV.

CDR3 DNA: TGCAGCGTTGATTTGAGGGGGTTTATAGGAGGCTACACCTTC. Translating gives CSVDLRGFIGGYTF. The chain joins TRBV29-1 to TRBJ1-2; a weak D match, TRBD1 (6 bases). V was shortened by 3 bases and J by 8 bases, with 19 bases between the two germline ends. CDR3 size: 14 residues. Germline V gene lookup returns CDR1 SQVTM and CDR2 ANQGSEA. Using reference TRBV29-1 and TRBJ1-2 for the parts outside the CDR3, the full variable domain is SAVISQKPSRDICQRGTSLTIQCQVDSQVTMMFWYRQQPGQSLTLIATANQGSEATYESGFVIDKFPISRPNLTFSTLTVSNMSPEDSSIYLCSVDLRGFIGGYTFGSGTRLTVV.

The V and J genes are TRBV11-2 and TRBJ1-2; TRBD1 agrees at 12 bases. Per the germline V gene, CDR1 is SGHAT and CDR2 is FQNNGV. The trim removed 5 bases at V and 6 bases at J, leaving 4 bases unmatched. The CDR3 extends over 14 amino acids. The CDR3, as DNA: TGTGCCAGCAGCCGGGACAGGGGGCAGGATGGCTACACCTTC. As protein: CASSRDRGQDGYTF.